The 23 T cell receptor delta chains below were found in one sample sequenced in a study of γδ T cells in repeated Plasmodium falciparum infection. Gammadelta T cells were flow-sorted from PBMC into Vgamma9/Vdelta2+ and Vdelta2-negative populations for bulk analysis. TCRdb reran clone calling via CATT on the multiplex PCR reads. Among about 89,000 delta-chain clones listed, approximately 1.4% were seen once. Material: gamma-delta T cells from blood. The receptor set was obtained from a pool of human donors (malaria-infected and uninfected, not separated).

This clone was detected a few times. TCRdb attributes to this sequence the protein of a much larger clone, which differs from the DNA translation at residue 12; a read error is likely, and the protein displayed is translated from the DNA. The rearrangement joins TRDV1 to TRDJ1; 7 bases map to TRDD3. The J gene is not listed in TCRdb, so it was assigned here from a DNA match to germline. Trimming removed 0 bases from V and 10 bases from J; junction bases left unmatched: 14. This CDR3 spans 16 amino acids. Germline values: CDR1 TSWWSYY, CDR2 QGS. Written as DNA, the CDR3 is TGTGCTCTTGGGGAACTATTTCAGTGTCTGGGGGGTACACTCATCTTT. Its protein product is CALGELFQCLGGTLIF.

This clone was picked up a small number of times. The protein recorded in TCRdb matches a much larger clone and deviates from this DNA's translation at residue 4, suggesting a read error; the protein here is obtained by translating the DNA. This chain links TRDV2 with TRDJ1; 8 bases match TRDD3. This CDR3 is 21 amino acids long. Germline V lookup: CDR1 GEAIGNYY, CDR2 EKD. CDR3 sequence: CACGTRPSYVLGASYTDKLIF. In DNA, the CDR3 is TGTGCCTGTGGCACCCGGCCTTCGTACGTACTGGGGGCCTCGTACACCGATAAACTCATCTTT.

As to this clone: TCRdb has a much larger clone's protein, which differs at residue 14 from the translation of this DNA, likely because of a read error; what is shown is the protein translated from the DNA. The J segment was not called; the V segment is TRDV2. Germline CDR1 reads GEAIGNYY; CDR2 reads EKD. The CDR3 extends over 16 amino acids. The CDR3 protein is CACDPRSSWDTRQVFF. CDR3 DNA: TGTGCCTGTGACCCGCGGAGCTCCTGGGACACCCGACAGGTGTTTTTC.

A note on this clone: The TCRdb protein comes from a much larger clone and disagrees with this DNA's translation at residue 9, likely due to a read error; the protein given here is derived from the DNA. This chain joins TRDV1 and TRDJ1; TRDD3 matches at 7 bases. The germline gives CDR1 TSWWSYY, CDR2 QGS. There are 24 residues in the CDR3. Germline trimming cut 0 bases from V and 0 bases from J; bases unmatched to any gene: 28. CDR3 sequence (DNA): TGTGCTCTTGGGGAACTTGATTTCCGCCAACCTAAACGCGGGGATATATTGAACACCGATAAACTCATCTTT. This codes for CALGELDFRQPKRGDILNTDKLIF.

The table lists this clone with many counts. A single base is all that separates this from a far larger clone, so a read error is likely. Other DNA sequences in this sample translate to the same CDR3. The genes are TRDV1 and TRDJ1; D call uncertain. This CDR3 contains 13 residues. Germline assignment: CDR1 TSWWSYY and CDR2 QGS. The CDR3 nucleotides are TGTGCTCTTGGGCTGCGGGACACCGATAAGCTCATCTTT. Protein: CALGLRDTDKLIF.

This clone was counted only a few times. Given a far larger clone just one base away, this is likely a sequencing read error. The sample holds other DNA sequences that translate to the same CDR3. The J gene is uncalled and the V gene is TRDV1; the tabulated D call, TRDD3, remains unverified against the DNA. Germline V lookup: CDR1 TSWWSYY, CDR2 QGS. This CDR3 region has 20 residues. The chain's CDR3 is CALGEARRLGDPWYTDKLIF. The DNA for the CDR3 is TGTGCTCTTGGGGAGGCTAGGAGGCTGGGGGATCCTTGGTACACCGATAAACTTATCTTT.

For this clone: TCRdb has a much larger clone's protein, which differs at residue 7 from the translation of this DNA, likely because of a read error; what is shown is the protein translated from the DNA. The chain uses TRDV2 and TRDJ1; a weak D match, TRDD3 (5 bases). The ends were cut back, 3 bases at V and 1 base at J, with 17 bases in the middle. Germline V gene data show CDR1 as GEAIGNYY and CDR2 as EKD. CDR3 length equals 16 residues. The CDR3 protein is CACDPLEEGSTDKLIF. The DNA for the CDR3 is TGTGCCTGTGACCCTCTGGAGGAGGGGAGCACCGATAAACTCATCTTT.

This clone turned up a few times. This likely came from a read error, as a far larger clone is one base away. Other DNA sequences in the sample encode the same CDR3. The chain is built from TRDV1 and TRDJ2; 11 bases match TRDD3. This CDR3 contains 17 residues. Germline V CDR1 and CDR2: TSWWSYY, QGS. V lost 6 bases, J lost 4 bases, and 10 bases stayed unmatched. CDR3 loop: CALGFTGGYPPTAQLFF. CDR3 bases: TGTGCTCTTGGATTTACTGGGGGATATCCCCCGACAGCACAACTCTTCTTT.

A remark on this clone: The protein held in TCRdb is that of a much larger clone and does not match this DNA's translation at residue 15, likely because of a read error; the protein shown is translated from the DNA. The rearrangement joins TRDV1 to TRDJ1; 8 bases line up with TRDD3. TCRdb carries no J gene annotation; the J gene was assigned here by matching the DNA with germline. The V gene's germline CDR1 is TSWWSYY and CDR2 QGS. This CDR3 is 23 amino acids long. With V trimmed by 0 bases and J by 5 bases, 29 bases remained unmatched. The chain's CDR3 is CALGELSSFLQYWGLMPRDKLIF. For the CDR3, the DNA is TGTGCTCTTGGGGAACTAAGCAGCTTCCTCCAATACTGGGGGCTTATGCCCCGGGATAAACTCATCTTT.

Remarks on this clone: The protein that TCRdb holds for this DNA derives from a much larger clone and differs from the translated DNA at residue 11, which likely indicates a read error; the protein shown here is translated from the DNA. This rearrangement joins TRDV2 to TRDJ1, with D possibly TRDD3 on 5 matching bases. TCRdb supplies no J gene; here it was assigned by aligning the nucleotide sequence to germline. The CDR3 contains 16 residues. Trimming shortened V by 0 bases and J by 3 bases, and 16 bases separated the two germline ends. Germline CDR1 GEAIGNYY, CDR2 EKD. The DNA for the CDR3 is TGTGCCTGTGACACCGTGGGGCTAGCCCCAGCCGATAAACTCATCTTT. Its protein product is CACDTVGLAPADKLIF.

The chain employs TRDV1 and TRDJ1; 12 bases are shared with TRDD3. TCRdb supplies no J gene; here it was assigned by aligning the nucleotide sequence to germline. Germline V gives CDR1 TSWWSYY, CDR2 QGS. The V and J ends lost 5 bases and 0 bases, in that order; junction bases with no gene match: 28. This CDR3 comprises 24 residues. The CDR3 DNA is TGTGCTCTTGGGCAGCGCCTTTCCTGCTACTGGGGGATACCTCGGGGGGAGGACACCGATAAACTCATCTTT. This encodes CALGQRLSCYWGIPRGEDTDKLIF.

This clone was detected only a few times. The translation of this DNA and the TCRdb protein of a much larger clone differ at residue 5, probably owing to a read error; the protein shown here is translated from the DNA. V is TRDV1 and J is TRDJ1; the D is unclear. CDR1 is TSWWSYY and CDR2 is QGS in the germline V gene. Trimming pared 4 bases from V and 0 bases from J, leaving 24 bases between. This CDR3 region has 19 residues. The CDR3 region has the DNA TGTGCTCTTGGGGGACCGAGTGCCTCCTGCGAATCTGACACCGATAAACTCATCTTT. It encodes CALGGPSASCESDTDKLIF.

This clone was seen only a few times. A read error is likely here: a far larger clone is one base away. Other nucleotide sequences in the sample specify the same CDR3. V usage is TRDV2 and J usage is TRDJ3, with D perhaps matching TRDD3 (6 bases). TCRdb supplies no J gene; here it was assigned by aligning the nucleotide sequence to germline. The V and J ends lost 3 bases and 4 bases respectively, with 12 bases between them. The CDR3 runs to 16 residues. Germline assignment: CDR1 GEAIGNYY and CDR2 EKD. CDR3 sequence: CACDVLGDWDTRQMFF. In DNA, the CDR3 is TGTGCCTGTGACGTACTAGGGGATTGGGACACCCGACAGATGTTTTTC.

As regards this clone: This may arise from a read error, as a much more abundant clone is one base away. The same CDR3 is also encoded by other DNA sequences in this sample. The V gene was identified as TRDV1, while no J gene was called; the table's TRDD3 call for D was not verified on the DNA. Germline V gene lookup returns CDR1 TSWWSYY and CDR2 QGS. The CDR3 is made up of 19 amino acids. CDR3 DNA: TGTGCTCTTGGGGATTTACCCGGCCTTCCACAAAAGGTCACCGATAAACTCATCTTC. Amino acid sequence: CALGDLPGLPQKVTDKLIF.

Notes on this clone: A far larger clone is a single base away, which makes a read error likely. The sample holds other DNA sequences that translate to the same CDR3. The CDR3 loop is CALGETGGYVYADKLIF. The CDR3 bases are TGTGCCCTTGGGGAAACTGGGGGATACGTATATGCCGATAAACTCATCTTT. The chain couples TRDV1 to TRDJ1, with 13 nucleotides matching TRDD3. Germline matching of the DNA provided the J gene here, since TCRdb leaves it blank. The CDR3 is made up of 17 amino acids. Germline-derived CDR1 and CDR2 are TSWWSYY and QGS.

At least ten counts were recorded for this clone. TCRdb shows a much larger clone's protein in place of this DNA's translation, and the two differ at residue 5, likely through a read error; the protein shown is translated from the DNA. The rearrangement uses TRDV2 and TRDJ1, with D tentatively TRDD3 (6 bases). The J gene is absent in TCRdb and was assigned here via DNA matching to germline. Trimming took 3 bases from V and 0 from J, leaving 19 bases between them. Per germline, CDR1 GEAIGNYY and CDR2 EKD. This CDR3 contains 17 residues. The CDR3 coding sequence is TGTGCCTGTGACTCAGTGGGGGCCCCGGGGGACACCGATAAACTCATCTTT. Translated: CACDSVGAPGDTDKLIF.

This clone showed up many times. A read error is the likely source, as a far larger clone sits one nucleotide away. Other DNA sequences within the sample encode an identical CDR3. CDR3 amino acids: CSSTGGSSYTDKLIF. As DNA, the CDR3 is TGTTCCTCAACTGGGGGATCTTCGTACACCGATAAGCTCATCTTT. The J gene is TRDJ1, the V gene TRAV14/DV4, with 10 nucleotides matching TRDD3. The CDR3 runs to 15 residues. Looked up from germline, CDR1 is TSDPSYG and CDR2 is QGSYDQQN (reference sequence).

On this clone: This likely stems from a read error, as it lies one base from a far larger clone. At the DNA level, this CDR3 is encoded by other sequences in the same sample as well. No J gene was called, and the V gene is TRDV2. CDR1 is GEAIGNYY and CDR2 is EKD in the germline V gene. This CDR3 region has 17 residues. As DNA, the CDR3 is TGTGCCTGTGACACCGGCCGGGCGTTAGCTTTGACAGCACAGCTCTTCTTT. Translated, it gives CACDTGRALALTAQLFF.

With respect to this clone: For this DNA, TCRdb reports the protein of a much larger clone, which diverges at residue 3, most likely from a read error; the protein presented here is translated directly from the DNA. The CDR3 spells CAPGESPFRYWGIGGTDKLIF. CDR3 sequence (DNA): TGTGCTCCTGGGGAATCTCCCTTTCGTTACTGGGGGATAGGAGGCACCGATAAACTCATCTTT. The V call is TRDV1, the J call TRDJ1, with 11 bases lining up with TRDD3. Germline V CDR1 and CDR2: TSWWSYY, QGS. The CDR3 extends over 21 amino acids.

This rearrangement joins TRDV3 to TRDJ1, with TRDD3 as a possible D gene (7 bases). The J gene, left out of TCRdb, was set here by checking the DNA against germline. Trimming removed 4 bases from V and 7 bases from J, with 34 bases in between. The CDR3 length is 18 residues. Per germline, CDR1 TVYSNPD and CDR2 GDNSRS (reference sequence). The CDR3 nucleotides are TGTGCCTGCCACTTCCTCAGGGTCTGGGGGTCCCTCGGACTTAAACTCATCTTT. It yields the protein CACHFLRVWGSLGLKLIF.

This clone was seen repeatedly, ten times or more. The amino acid sequence in TCRdb belongs to a much larger clone and departs from this DNA's translation at residue 9, likely a sequencing read error; the sequence shown is translated from the DNA. The CDR3 region has the DNA TGTGCTCTTGGGGGATTCGATAACCACGTACTGGGGCATATCGATAAACTCATCTTT. Encoded protein: CALGGFDNHVLGHIDKLIF. The V gene is TRDV1, the J gene TRDJ1, with 7 bases that match TRDD3. TCRdb records no J gene; here it was assigned by comparing the DNA to germline. In germline, CDR1 is TSWWSYY, CDR2 QGS. The V segment lost 4 bases and the J segment 4 bases; nucleotides outside the gene matches: 21. The CDR3 has 19 amino acids.

Only a few counts were recorded for this clone. A far more abundant clone sits one base away, making this likely a read error. Different DNA sequences within this sample yield the same CDR3. This rearrangement joins TRDV2 to TRDJ3, with 9 bases that match TRDD3. No J gene was available from TCRdb, and it was assigned here by a germline match of the DNA. CDR3 length: 19 amino acids. The germline V gene has CDR1 GEAIGNYY and CDR2 EKD. CDR3 coding DNA: TGTGCCTGTGACTCTGTACTGGGGGAGAGCTCCTGGGACACCCGGCAGATGTTTTTC. Its protein is CACDSVLGESSWDTRQMFF.

About this clone: This likely reflects a read error, since a far larger clone is one base away. Other DNA sequences of this sample code for an identical CDR3. This rearrangement joins TRDV1 to TRDJ1; the match to TRDD3 covers 11 bases. This CDR3 has 21 residues. Looked up from germline, CDR1 is TSWWSYY and CDR2 is QGS. The CDR3 coding sequence is TGTGCTCTCGGGGAATTTCCCTATAATCACGTGGGGGATACGCGTATCGGGGGACTCATCTTT. Translation: CALGEFPYNHVGDTRIGGLIF.